This TCR beta chain was found in a study of cytomegalovirus exposure and HLA in healthy donors. Turning to the study itself: The 550 to 800 first-cohort repertoires and the approximately 110 validation repertoires shared the same platform, a later analysis reported. Study outcomes and limitations: Specificity of a few CMV-associated chains for CMV antigens was verified in vitro.

As to this clone: The antigen is not known.

Trimming took 3 bases from V and 1 from J; bases not matched to a gene: 2. The CDR3 is 15 amino acids. Per germline, CDR1 KGHSH and CDR2 LQKENI. The data were produced by immunoSEQ multiplex PCR, yet TCRdb's version contains in-frame clones alone and is incomplete. The sample lists roughly 250,000 clones; around nine tenths were seen once. This sequence originates from a man aged 18 to 30 in good health and CMV-seronegative. The material sequenced was PBMCs. This chain uses TRBV18 with TRBJ2-2, with 7 bases that match TRBD2. CDR3 sequence (DNA): TGTGCCAGCTCACCGGGCGGGAGGAACACCGGGGAGCTGTTTTTT. Residues: CASSPGGRNTGELFF.